These 22 T cell receptor beta chains were all obtained from the same sample, sequenced in a study of cytomegalovirus exposure and HLA in healthy donors. Repertoires were generated with immunoSEQ multiplex PCR, while TCRdb's copy carries only in-frame clones and drops some. The sample contains approximately 98,000 clones, 95% of which appear only once. The sequenced sample was PBMCs. The receptors were gathered from a woman younger than 35 in good health and CMV-seronegative.

The gene calls are TRBV4-1 and TRBJ2-7, with 7 bases fitting TRBD1. The ends lost 2 bases at V and 1 base at J; junction bases unmatched: 5. The V gene's germline CDR1 is MGHRA and CDR2 YSYEKL. The CDR3 sequence is 15 residues long. CDR3 bases: TGCGCCAGCAGCCAACCGGGACAGACTTCCTACGAGCAGTACTTC. It translates to CASSQPGQTSYEQYF.

V usage is TRBV7-8 and J usage is TRBJ1-5; TRBD1 is a possible D gene (5 bases). V shed 4 bases and J shed 9 bases, with 19 bases lying between them. Germline assignment: CDR1 SGHVS and CDR2 FQNEAQ. The CDR3 consists of 15 residues. CDR3 residues: CASSSRAPGEMPQHF. The CDR3 DNA is TGTGCCAGCAGCTCCCGGGCCCCGGGGGAGATGCCCCAGCATTTT.

This rearrangement joins TRBV13 to TRBJ1-1; weak D call: TRBD1 (5 bases). The CDR3 is made up of 12 amino acids. Germline lookup yields CDR1 PRHDT and CDR2 FYEKMQ (reference sequence). Trimming took 5 bases from V and 8 from J, leaving 12 bases between them. Here the CDR3 reads CASSVARTEAFF. The CDR3 DNA follows: TGTGCCAGCAGCGTGGCCAGGACAGAAGCTTTCTTT.

J is TRBJ1-1 and V is TRBV29-1; a weak D match, TRBD1 (6 bases). With 4 bases removed from V and 2 bases from J, the gap between germline ends came to 20 bases. Per germline, CDR1 SQVTM and CDR2 ANQGSEA. The CDR3 sequence is 16 residues long. The CDR3 sequence: CSVVGTGFLGNTEAFF. As DNA, the CDR3 is TGCAGCGTTGTGGGAACAGGGTTTCTCGGAAACACTGAAGCTTTCTTT.

CDR3 coding DNA: TGTGCCAGCACCTCGCCCGGGACAGGGAGAAGGAACTATGGCTACACCTTC. Translated: CASTSPGTGRRNYGYTF. The chain employs TRBV28 and TRBJ1-2; 9 bases are shared with TRBD1. The length of the CDR3 is 17 residues. V lost 7 bases, J lost 2 bases, and 14 bases stayed unmatched. Germline V lookup: CDR1 MDHEN, CDR2 SYDVKM.

The chain carries TRBV18 and TRBJ2-7; TRBD1 aligns across 11 bases. The CDR3 is made up of 16 amino acids. Germline V gene sequence: CDR1 KGHSH, CDR2 LQKENI. Unmatched junction bases numbered 8, after V lost 3 bases and J lost 4 bases. The CDR3 DNA reads TGTGCCAGCTCACCGCTCGGACAGGGGGCGAAATACGAGCAGTACTTC. It translates to CASSPLGQGAKYEQYF.

This clone was seen a few times. In DNA, the CDR3 is TGTGCCAGCTCACAGGGCCTGGACAGGAACACTGAAGCTTTCTTT. Translated, it gives CASSQGLDRNTEAFF. V and J are TRBV18 and TRBJ1-1; a possible D gene is TRBD1 (6 bases). Trimming took off 4 bases at V and 1 base at J, with 13 bases between the two ends. Germline V gives CDR1 KGHSH, CDR2 LQKENI. This CDR3 spans 15 amino acids.

This chain uses TRBV7-8 with TRBJ2-7; the D is unclear. The germline V gene has CDR1 SGHVS and CDR2 FQNEAQ. This CDR3 contains 14 residues. V lost 0 bases and J lost 3, with 9 bases in between. The CDR3 reads CASSLALSNYEQYF. CDR3 coding DNA: TGTGCCAGCAGCTTAGCGCTTAGCAACTACGAGCAGTACTTC.

The CDR3 DNA reads as TGTGCCAGCAGCTTGGCAGGGGCAATATTCGGTAGCTATGGCTACACCTTC. Translated: CASSLAGAIFGSYGYTF. The V gene is TRBV5-4, the J gene TRBJ1-2, with D perhaps TRBD1 (6 bases). The CDR3 is 17 residues long. Germline-derived CDR1 and CDR2 are SGHNT and YYREEE (reference sequence). V gave up 0 bases and J gave up 4 bases, with 19 bases separating them.

The V call is TRBV5-1, the J call TRBJ1-2; 7 positions agree with TRBD1. There are 13 residues in the CDR3. V was clipped by 4 bases and J by 4 bases; unmatched bases: 4. CDR1 is SGHRS, CDR2 YFSETQ, per germline. The CDR3 nucleotides read TGCGCCAGCAGCAGGGACAGTCCCTATGGCTACACCTTC. Translating gives CASSRDSPYGYTF.

The J gene is TRBJ2-5, the V gene TRBV7-2; perhaps TRBD1 as D (5 bases). Trimming removed 5 bases at V and 4 bases at J, with 11 bases between. Germline CDR1 and CDR2: SGHTA and FQGNSA. CDR3 length: 13 amino acids. For the CDR3, the DNA is TGTGCCAGCAGCCTTCAGGGTAGAGAGACCCAGTACTTC. This codes for CASSLQGRETQYF.

V usage is TRBV7-9 and J usage is TRBJ2-1; TRBD1 matches at 11 bases. The CDR3 totals 15 residues. Germline CDR1 and CDR2: SEHNR and FQNEAQ (reference sequence). The V gene end was trimmed by 5 bases and the J gene end by 7 bases; junction bases not matched to a gene: 7. The CDR3 sequence is CASSPGQGVGNEQFF. The CDR3 bases are TGTGCCAGCAGCCCGGGACAGGGGGTGGGTAATGAGCAGTTCTTC. Full variable domain (rest looked up from reference TRBV7-9 and TRBJ2-1): DTGVSQNPRHKITKRGQNVTFRCDPISEHNRLYWYRQTLGQGPEFLTYFQNEAQLEKSRLLSDRFSAERPKGSFSTLEIQRTEQGDSAMYLCASSPGQGVGNEQFFGPGTRLTVL.

In this sample, this clone turned up once. The V call is TRBV2, the J call TRBJ2-2; 7 bases are a match to TRBD2. CDR1 SNHLY and CDR2 FYNNEI come from the germline V gene. Trimming removed 5 bases from V and 5 bases from J; junction bases left unmatched: 8. This CDR3 region has 15 residues. CDR3 coding DNA: TGTGCCAGCAGTACTCCCGGGACTACAACCGGGGAGCTGTTTTTT. Its translation is CASSTPGTTTGELFF.

The J gene is TRBJ1-2, the V gene TRBV27, with D tentatively TRBD1 (5 bases). Germline V CDR1 and CDR2: MNHEY, SMNVEV (reference sequence). Trimming removed 5 bases from V and 4 bases from J, with 17 bases in between. The CDR3 runs 15 residues. Here the CDR3 reads CASSPARQIFYGYTF. CDR3 in DNA: TGTGCCAGCAGTCCCGCGAGACAGATTTTCTATGGCTACACCTTC.

The chain is built from TRBV28 and TRBJ1-6; no firm D call. The germline V and J ends were trimmed by 6 bases and 0 bases, with 12 bases remaining between them. There are 16 residues in the CDR3. In germline, CDR1 is MDHEN, CDR2 SYDVKM. This CDR3 is CASSNKLSSYNSPLHF. CDR3 coding DNA: TGTGCCAGCAGCAATAAGTTGAGCTCCTATAATTCACCCCTCCACTTT. Combining the CDR3 with reference TRBV28 and TRBJ1-6 gives the whole variable domain DVKVTQSSRYLVKRTGEKVFLECVQDMDHENMFWYRQDPGLGLRLIYFSYDVKMKEKGDIPEGYSVSREKKERFSLILESASTNQTSMYLCASSNKLSSYNSPLHFGNGTRLTVT.

The DNA of the CDR3 is TGTGCCAGCAGATTGAGACAGGGTTGGGGCGAGCAGTACTTC. Translated: CASRLRQGWGEQYF. The gene calls are TRBV28 and TRBJ2-7, with TRBD1 identical over 7 bases. The length of the CDR3 is 14 residues. Per germline, CDR1 MDHEN and CDR2 SYDVKM. After removal of 6 bases from V and 6 bases from J, the junction contained 11 bases not matched to a gene.

This chain links TRBV2 with TRBJ2-3, with D possibly being TRBD2 (7 bases). V was pared by 7 bases and J by 2 bases, with 19 bases between. This CDR3 spans 16 amino acids. CDR1 is SNHLY, CDR2 FYNNEI, per germline. Here the CDR3 reads CASTGEGTGPTDTQYF. The CDR3 DNA reads TGTGCCAGCACAGGGGAGGGGACTGGGCCCACAGATACGCAGTATTTT.

This clone was observed a single time. The CDR3 protein is CASMGLNNEQFF. CDR3 bases: TGTGCCAGCATGGGACTCAACAATGAGCAGTTCTTC. V is TRBV7-9 and J is TRBJ2-1; D perhaps matches TRBD2 (6 bases). The germline V gene has CDR1 SEHNR and CDR2 FQNEAQ (reference sequence). This CDR3 contains 12 residues. V dropped 7 bases and J dropped 5 bases, with 9 bases sitting between them.

The chain employs TRBV5-4 and TRBJ2-5, with D maybe TRBD1 (6 bases). V lost 5 bases, J lost 4 bases, and 18 bases lay in between. CDR3 length: 15 amino acids. The germline V gene has CDR1 SGHNT and CDR2 YYREEE (reference sequence). The CDR3 region is CASRRDTKGRETQYF. The DNA for the CDR3 is TGTGCCAGCAGAAGGGACACTAAGGGTAGAGAGACCCAGTACTTC.

The rearrangement links TRBV28 to TRBJ1-1; D possibly corresponds to TRBD1 (5 bases). The ends were cut back, 6 bases at V and 6 bases at J, with 14 bases in the middle. The CDR3 extends over 13 amino acids. Germline CDR1 MDHEN, CDR2 SYDVKM. For the CDR3, the DNA is TGTGCCAGCAGGTTCCCAGGGATTCCTGAAGCTTTCTTT. Translating it yields CASRFPGIPEAFF.

The chain couples TRBV7-2 to TRBJ2-3, with D unresolved. This CDR3 has 13 residues. Trimming shortened V by 3 bases and J by 1 base, and 5 bases separated the two germline ends. The germline gives CDR1 SGHTA, CDR2 FQGNSA. In DNA, the CDR3 is TGTGCCAGCAGCTTGAGGCGCACAGATACGCAGTATTTT. Its translation is CASSLRRTDTQYF.

This chain uses TRBV11-1 with TRBJ2-1, with 9 nucleotides matching TRBD1. J gave up 0 bases and V 5 bases, and 2 bases lay outside the gene matches. The CDR3 spans 15 residues. Germline V CDR1 and CDR2: SGHAT, FQDESV (reference sequence). The CDR3 reads CASSRDRASYNEQFF. DNA for the CDR3: TGTGCCAGCAGCCGGGACAGGGCCTCCTACAATGAGCAGTTCTTC.